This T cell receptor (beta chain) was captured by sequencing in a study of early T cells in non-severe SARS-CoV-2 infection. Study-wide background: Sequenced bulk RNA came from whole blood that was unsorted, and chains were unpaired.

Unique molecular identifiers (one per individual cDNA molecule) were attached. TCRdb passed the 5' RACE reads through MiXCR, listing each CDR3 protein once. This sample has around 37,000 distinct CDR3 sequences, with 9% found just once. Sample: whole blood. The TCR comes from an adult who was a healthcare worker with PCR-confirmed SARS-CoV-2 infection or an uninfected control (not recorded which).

DNA of the CDR3: TGTGCCAGCAGCCACATAGATACGCAGTATTTT. Protein: CASSHIDTQYF. V usage is TRBV3-1 and J usage is TRBJ2-3; D remains ambiguous. Germline-derived CDR1 and CDR2 are LGHDT and YNNKEL (reference sequence). V was cut by 3 bases and J by 5 bases, with 3 bases left in between. This CDR3 is 11 amino acids long.